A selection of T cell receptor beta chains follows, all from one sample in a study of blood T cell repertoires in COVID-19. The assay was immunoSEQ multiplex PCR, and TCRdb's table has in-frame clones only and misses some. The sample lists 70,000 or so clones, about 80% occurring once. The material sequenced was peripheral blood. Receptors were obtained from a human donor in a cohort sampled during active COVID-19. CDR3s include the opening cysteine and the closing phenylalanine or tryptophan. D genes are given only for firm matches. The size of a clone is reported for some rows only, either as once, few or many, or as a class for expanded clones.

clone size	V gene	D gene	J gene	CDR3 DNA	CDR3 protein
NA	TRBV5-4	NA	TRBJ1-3	TGTGCCAGCAGCTTTGGCGGTCGGGGGGCGACCTCTGGAAACACCATATATTTT	CASSFGGRGATSGNTIYF
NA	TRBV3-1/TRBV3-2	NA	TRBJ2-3	TGTGCCAGCAGCCAAGGGCACCCTCGCACAGATACGCAGTATTTT	CASSQGHPRTDTQYF
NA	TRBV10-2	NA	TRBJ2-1	TGCGCCAGCAGTGAGTCGGCCTTCAGGGAGTTCTTC	CASSESAFREFF
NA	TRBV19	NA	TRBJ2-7	TGTGCCAGTAGTTATGACAGGATAACCTACGAGCAGTACTTC	CASSYDRITYEQYF
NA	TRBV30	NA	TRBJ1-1	TGTGCCTGGAGTAACCCCTTCGAGGCTTTCTTT	CAWSNPFEAFF
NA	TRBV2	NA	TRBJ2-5	TGTGCCAGCCACCTGTCCAGGGCAGGGGAGACCCAGTACTTC	CASHLSRAGETQYF
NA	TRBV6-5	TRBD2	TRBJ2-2	TGTGCCAGCAGAGCCCGACTAGCTGGCGGGGAGCTGTTTTTT	CASRARLAGGELFF
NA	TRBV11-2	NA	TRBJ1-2	TGTGCCAGCAGCACCGGGGTAGGGAACCCGGGCTACACCTTC	CASSTGVGNPGYTF
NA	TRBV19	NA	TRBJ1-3	TGTGCCAGCACTATGACAGCGACTGGAAACACCATATATTTT	CASTMTATGNTIYF
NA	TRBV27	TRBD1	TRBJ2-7	TGTGCCAGCAGTTTCTCTTACCCGGGACAGTCTTTACCCTACGAGCAGTACTTC	CASSFSYPGQSLPYEQYF
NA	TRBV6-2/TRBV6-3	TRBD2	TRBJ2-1	TGTGCCAGCAGCCCACTAGCGGGTTCCTACAATGAGCAGTTCTTC	CASSPLAGSYNEQFF
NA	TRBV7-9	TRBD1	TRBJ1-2	TGTGCCAGCAGCCACGACAGGGGCCACGATGGCTACACCTTC	CASSHDRGHDGYTF
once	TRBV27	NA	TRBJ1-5	TGTGCCAGCAAATGGGCAGGGGAAGGTCAGCCCCAGCATTTT	CASKWAGEGQPQHF
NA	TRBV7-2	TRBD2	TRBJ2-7	TGTGCCAGCAGCTTAGGACTAGCGGGGGGCGAGCAGTACTTC	CASSLGLAGGEQYF
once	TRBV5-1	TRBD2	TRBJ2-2	TGCGCCAGCAGCTTTCTATCCCTAGCGGGAGGAACGGCCGGGGAGCTGTTTTTT	CASSFLSLAGGTAGELFF
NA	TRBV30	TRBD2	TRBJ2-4	TGTGCCTGGAGTAGGCCTAGCGGGGCCAAAAACATTCAGTACTTC	CAWSRPSGAKNIQYF
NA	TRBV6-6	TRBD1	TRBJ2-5	TGTGCCAGCAGTTTTTTTGACAGGGTGGGGGAGACCCAGTACTTC	CASSFFDRVGETQYF
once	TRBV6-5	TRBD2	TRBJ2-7	TGTGCCAGCAAAACCCCGGGGGGATACTCCTACGAGCAGTACTTC	CASKTPGGYSYEQYF
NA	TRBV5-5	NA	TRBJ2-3	TGTGCCAGCACCCTAGGGGAAGATACGCAGTATTTT	CASTLGEDTQYF
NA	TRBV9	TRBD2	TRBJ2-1	TGTGCCAGCAGCCCCAGACTAGCGGTCTTTAATGAGCAGTTCTTC	CASSPRLAVFNEQFF
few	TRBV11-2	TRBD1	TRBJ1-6	TGTGCCAGCACCTCCGGGGACAGGGTTTTTTCACCCCTCCACTTT	CASTSGDRVFSPLHF
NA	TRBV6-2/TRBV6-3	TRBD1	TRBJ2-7	TGTGCCAGCAGTTATCCCTTGGACAGGGCGGTAGGCGAGCAGTACTTC	CASSYPLDRAVGEQYF
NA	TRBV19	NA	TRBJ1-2	TGTGCCAGTAGTATCCAGGGCTATGGCTACACCTTC	CASSIQGYGYTF
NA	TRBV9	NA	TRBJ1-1	TGTGCCAGCAGCGTAGACCGGGCTGAAGCTTTCTTT	CASSVDRAEAFF
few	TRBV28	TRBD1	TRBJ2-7	TGTGCCAGCTCCGTCACAGGGGCCGAGCAGTACTTC	CASSVTGAEQYF
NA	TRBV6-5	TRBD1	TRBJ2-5	TGTGCCAGCACGACAGGGTGGGGACAAGAGACCCAGTACTTC	CASTTGWGQETQYF
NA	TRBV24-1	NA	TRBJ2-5	TGTGCCACCAGTGATTTGAGGCAGGGGCAACAAGAGACCCAGTACTTC	CATSDLRQGQQETQYF
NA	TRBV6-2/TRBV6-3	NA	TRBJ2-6	TGTGCCAGCAGTCCCGTGGACTTCTCTGGGGCCAACGTCCTGACTTTC	CASSPVDFSGANVLTF